This T cell receptor beta chain was obtained from a study of Ad26.COV2.S vaccination and SARS-CoV-2 variants (dated by TCRdb to the early 2020s). Study-wide context: Vaccine-arm donors were drawn from COV1001, a multicentre, randomized, double-blind, placebo-controlled phase I-IIa trial of Ad26.COV2.S in healthy adults. Ad26.COV2.S was administered intramuscularly at 5 x 10^10 or 1 x 10^11 viral particles, either as a single shot or as two shots given 56 days apart. The specificity and breadth of SARS-CoV-2-reactive T cell receptors after Ad26.COV2.S vaccination were assessed by TCRbeta repertoire sequencing. The TCR-sequenced set comprised approximately 32 samples: some 20 Ad26.COV2.S vaccine recipients, 5 placebo recipients and 8 SARS-CoV-2 convalescent individuals. Trial participants were randomized into five groups of five, in which low-dose or high-dose Ad26.COV2.S was given once or twice, or placebo was given on both occasions. Investigators remained blinded to trial group allocation during experiments and outcome assessment.

Explained via the paper, the treatment or condition label denotes: around 19 received Ad26.COV2.S at low or high dose, single or two shots; 5 received placebo; per-sample allocation not given. Repertoires of vaccine and placebo recipients were sequenced from samples taken on day 63 after the first injection. Cohort 1b enrolled 25 to 30 adults aged 18-55 years at a single site in Boston, USA, between 29 July and 7 August 2020. As a vaccine, Ad26.COV2.S was a replication-incompetent adenovirus type 26 vector that expressed a prefusion-stabilized SARS-CoV-2 spike protein derived from the original Wuhan strain. The investigation overall reported the following: According to the authors, total T cell responses may have been underestimated by the TCR breadth and depth analyses. Higher spike-specific TCR breadth was observed in Ad26.COV2.S recipients than in placebo recipients (P = 0.0014). Vaccine and placebo recipients had comparable non-spike TCR breadth, which fits with the vaccine containing only spike. After vaccination, spike-specific CD8+ and CD4+ T cell responses were reported to show substantial breadth. The study was not powered for comparison of responses between vaccine doses or regimens.

The germline V gene (reference sequence) sets CDR1 to LNHNV and CDR2 to YYDKDF. Trimming accounts for 1 base at V and 2 bases at J, while the number of junction bases matched to no gene is 5. The cysteine opens and the phenylalanine closes a CDR3 of 15 amino acids. The sequence is cut down to CDR3 DNA, 45 bases in frame from base 1. With respect to this clone: This clone's antigen is unknown. Nothing much larger sits one base from this clone, and base qualities are not available.

The immunoSEQ Assay was used to sequence TCRbeta CDR3 regions. After extraction, genomic DNA underwent amplification by bias-controlled multiplex PCR, followed by high-throughput sequencing. The authors' analysis ran thus. To quantify the absolute abundance of each unique TCRbeta CDR3 region, sequences were collapsed and filtered. T cell fraction was estimated by normalizing TCRbeta template counts to usable DNA, with usable DNA measured through amplification of reference genes found in all nucleated cells. Repertoire TCRs were annotated as SARS-CoV-2-specific when V gene, CDR3 amino acid sequence and J gene were exactly matched to a known reactive TCR set. MIRA supplied the reference SARS-CoV-2 TCR set, which was filtered for enrichment in COVID-19-positive ImmuneCODE repertoires so that public or cross-reactive TCRs were removed. Using the MIRA antigens, annotated TCRs were further analysed by specific ORF or by position within an ORF. Depth was the summed frequency of annotated unique rearrangements, while breadth was defined as annotated unique rearrangements over total unique productive rearrangements. Group comparisons of TCR breadth used two-sided Wilcoxon rank-sum tests. TCRdb re-hosts the immuneACCESS table, in-frame sequences only. Its copies lack some clones; in the studies checked, an unresolved V gene accounts for under half of them, and the cause for the rest is not known. The DNA gave D and trimming, while V, J and clone size come from that table. Here the sample has about 400,000 clones; 88% occur a single time. The leading ten clones occupy less than 4.5% of the sample.

The sequence derives from a person aged 18-60 years who received the Ad26.COV2.S COVID-19 vaccine or a placebo. Sequences were derived from peripheral blood, sampled in a trial of Ad26.COV2.S vaccine versus placebo. The sequence joins TRBV15 to TRBJ2-7; 7 junctional bases match TRBD1. CDR3 region: CATSRVRTGTYEQYF. The sequenced DNA is TGTGCCACCAGCAGAGTGAGGACAGGAACCTACGAGCAGTACTTC.